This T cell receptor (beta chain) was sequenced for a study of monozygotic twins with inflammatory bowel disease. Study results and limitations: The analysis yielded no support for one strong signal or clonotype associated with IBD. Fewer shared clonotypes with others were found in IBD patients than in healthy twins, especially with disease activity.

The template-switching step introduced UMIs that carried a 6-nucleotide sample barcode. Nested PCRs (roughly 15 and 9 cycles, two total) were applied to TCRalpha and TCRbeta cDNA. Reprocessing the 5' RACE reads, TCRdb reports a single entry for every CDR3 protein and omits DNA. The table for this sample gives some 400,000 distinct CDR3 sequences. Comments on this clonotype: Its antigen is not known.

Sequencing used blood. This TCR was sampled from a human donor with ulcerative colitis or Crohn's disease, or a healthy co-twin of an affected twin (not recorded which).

CDR3: CASSPGTLNTGELFF. The V and J genes are TRBV4-3 and TRBJ2-2. Germline V gives CDR1 LGHNA, CDR2 YSLEER. This CDR3 contains 15 residues.